This record concerns one TCR beta chain sequence. Its antigen is as yet unknown. The data were taken from a study of cytomegalovirus exposure and HLA in healthy donors. The study's findings and limits: Accounts indicate the classifier identified cytomegalovirus status with strong specificity and sensitivity. In the 120 or so validation repertoires, roughly 94% of cluster scores exceeded 0, per a later analysis.

The method was immunoSEQ multiplex PCR; TCRdb's version includes in-frame clones alone and lacks a portion of them. This table has 240,000 or so clones, 75% to 90% appearing once. Losses at the gene ends were 0 bases for V and 1 base for J; bases not matched to a gene: 2. CDR1 MGHRA and CDR2 YSYEKL come from the germline V gene. CDR3 length equals 15 residues. This chain links TRBV4-1 with TRBJ2-7, with 8 bases fitting TRBD2. Sequenced input: PBMCs. The receptor was derived from a woman in her 30s in good health and CMV-seropositive. This CDR3 is CASSQEAGGSYEQYF. The CDR3 DNA is TGCGCCAGCAGCCAAGAGGCGGGAGGATCCTACGAGCAGTACTTC.